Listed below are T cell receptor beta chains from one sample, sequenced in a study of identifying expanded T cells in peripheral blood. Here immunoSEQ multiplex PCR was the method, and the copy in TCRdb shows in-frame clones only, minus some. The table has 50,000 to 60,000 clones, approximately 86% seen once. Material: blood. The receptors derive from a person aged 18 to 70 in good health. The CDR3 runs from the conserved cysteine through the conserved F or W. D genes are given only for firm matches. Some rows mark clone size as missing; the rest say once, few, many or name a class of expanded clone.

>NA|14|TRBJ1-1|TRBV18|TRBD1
CASSPTGVRAEAFF
TGTGCCAGCTCACCAACAGGGGTGAGGGCTGAAGCTTTCTTT
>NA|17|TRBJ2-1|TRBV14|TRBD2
CASSQEGTSGPYNEQFF
TGTGCCAGCAGCCAAGAGGGGACTAGCGGGCCTTACAATGAGCAGTTCTTC
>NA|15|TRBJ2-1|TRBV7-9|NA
CASSLLGGGNNEQFF
TGTGCCAGCAGCCTCCTCGGGGGCGGGAACAATGAGCAGTTCTTC
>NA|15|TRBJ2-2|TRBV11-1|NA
CASIPSGRVSGELFF
TGTGCCAGCATCCCCTCGGGAAGGGTAAGCGGGGAGCTGTTTTTT
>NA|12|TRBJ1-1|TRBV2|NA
CASSEGGRRAFF
TGTGCCAGCAGTGAAGGGGGAAGAAGGGCTTTCTTT
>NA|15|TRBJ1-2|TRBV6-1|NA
CASSEALASNYGYTF
TGTGCCAGCAGTGAAGCGCTAGCCTCCAACTATGGCTACACCTTC
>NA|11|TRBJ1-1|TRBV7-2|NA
CASRKNTEAFF
TGTGCCAGCAGGAAGAACACTGAAGCTTTCTTT
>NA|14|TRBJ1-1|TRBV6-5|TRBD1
CASSSMTGGTEAFF
TGTGCCAGCAGTTCCATGACAGGGGGGACTGAAGCTTTCTTT
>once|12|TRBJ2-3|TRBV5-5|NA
CASSFPSDTQYF
TGTGCCAGCAGCTTCCCGTCAGATACGCAGTATTTT
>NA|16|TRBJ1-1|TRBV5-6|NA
CASSLFQSRWDTEAFF
TGTGCCAGCAGCTTGTTTCAGTCTCGTTGGGACACTGAAGCTTTCTTT
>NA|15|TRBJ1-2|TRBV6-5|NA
CASRLSLTDIYGYTF
TGTGCCAGCAGGCTGAGCCTGACAGACATATATGGCTACACCTTC
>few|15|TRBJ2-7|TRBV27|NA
CASSPSWDGTYEQYF
TGTGCCAGCAGCCCTTCGTGGGACGGAACCTACGAGCAGTACTTC
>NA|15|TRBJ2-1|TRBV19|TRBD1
CASSMDRAAYNEQFF
TGTGCCAGTAGTATGGACAGGGCGGCATACAATGAGCAGTTCTTC
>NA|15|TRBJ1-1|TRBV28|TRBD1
CASSLLGGLNTEAFF
TGTGCCAGCAGTTTATTAGGGGGCTTGAACACTGAAGCTTTCTTT
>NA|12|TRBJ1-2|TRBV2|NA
CASSEGYYGYTF
TGTGCCAGCAGTGAGGGCTACTATGGCTACACCTTC
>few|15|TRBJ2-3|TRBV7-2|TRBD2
CASSLALAGRDTQYF
TGTGCCAGCAGCTTAGCACTAGCGGGTAGAGATACGCAGTATTTT
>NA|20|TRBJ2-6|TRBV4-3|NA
CASSQEQTFQYTSGANVLTF
TGCGCCAGCAGCCAAGAGCAGACCTTTCAATACACCTCTGGGGCCAACGTCCTGACTTTC
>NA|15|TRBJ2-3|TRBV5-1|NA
CASSLAGAGTDTQYF
TGCGCCAGCAGCTTGGCCGGTGCGGGCACAGATACGCAGTATTTT
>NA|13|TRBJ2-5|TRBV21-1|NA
CASSPWQAETQYF
TGTGCCAGCAGCCCTTGGCAGGCAGAGACCCAGTACTTC
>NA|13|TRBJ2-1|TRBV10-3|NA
CAISPGPYNEQFF
TGTGCCATCAGTCCGGGCCCCTACAATGAGCAGTTCTTC
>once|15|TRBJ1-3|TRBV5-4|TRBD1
CASSLVGTGVDTIYF
TGTGCCAGCAGCTTGGTGGGGACAGGGGTAGACACCATATATTTT
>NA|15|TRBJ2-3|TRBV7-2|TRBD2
CASFSSGGRTDTQYF
TGTGCCAGCTTTTCCAGCGGGGGCCGCACAGATACGCAGTATTTT
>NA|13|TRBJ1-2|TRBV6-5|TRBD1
CASSLDRDGGYTF
TGTGCCAGCAGTCTGGACAGGGATGGTGGCTACACCTTC
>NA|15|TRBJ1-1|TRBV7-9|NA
CASSLVTGSGTEAFF
TGTGCCAGCAGCTTAGTAACAGGGTCGGGCACTGAAGCTTTCTTT
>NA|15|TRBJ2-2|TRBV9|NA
CASSLSSGATGELFF
TGTGCCAGCAGCCTAAGCTCGGGAGCCACCGGGGAGCTGTTTTTT
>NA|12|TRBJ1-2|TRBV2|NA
CASSGQYYGYTF
TGTGCCAGCAGTGGGCAATACTATGGCTACACCTTC
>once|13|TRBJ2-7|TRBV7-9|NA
CASSLQSGHEQYF
TGTGCCAGCAGCTTACAGTCGGGCCACGAGCAGTACTTC
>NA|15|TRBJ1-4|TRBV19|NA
CASRAPGRPNEKLFF
TGTGCCAGTAGGGCCCCCGGACGGCCTAATGAAAAACTGTTTTTT
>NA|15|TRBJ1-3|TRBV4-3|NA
CASSQDWTSGNTIYF
TGCGCCAGCAGCCAGGATTGGACATCTGGAAACACCATATATTTT
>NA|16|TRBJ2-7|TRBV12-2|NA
CASRSHRDRDSYEQYF
TGTGCAAGTCGCTCGCACCGGGACAGGGACTCCTACGAGCAGTACTTC
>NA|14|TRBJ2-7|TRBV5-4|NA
CASSTLTDSYEQYF
TGTGCCAGCAGCACCTTGACGGACTCCTACGAGCAGTACTTC
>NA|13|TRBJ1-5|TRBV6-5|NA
CASSYREGQPQHF
TGTGCCAGCAGTTACAGGGAAGGGCAGCCCCAGCATTTT
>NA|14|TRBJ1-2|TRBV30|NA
CAWSATESNYGYTF
TGTGCCTGGAGTGCGACAGAATCTAACTATGGCTACACCTTC
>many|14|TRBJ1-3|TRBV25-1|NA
CASTSRGSGNTIYF
TGTGCCAGCACCTCCCGGGGTTCGGGAAACACCATATATTTT
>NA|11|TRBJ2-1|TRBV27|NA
CASSYKDEQFF
TGTGCCAGCAGTTATAAGGATGAGCAGTTCTTC
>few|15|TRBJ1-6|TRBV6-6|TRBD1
CASSYDGTGTSPLHF
TGTGCCAGCAGTTACGACGGGACAGGGACTTCACCCCTCCACTTT
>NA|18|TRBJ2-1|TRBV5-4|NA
CASSTSGNSRAAYNEQFF
TGTGCCAGCAGCACATCCGGAAACAGCCGGGCGGCCTACAATGAGCAGTTCTTC
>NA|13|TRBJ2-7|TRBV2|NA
CASSETGADEQYF
TGTGCCAGCAGTGAAACAGGCGCGGACGAGCAGTACTTC
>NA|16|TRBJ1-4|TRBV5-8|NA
CASSPEGGRKGEKLFF
TGTGCCAGCAGCCCAGAGGGGGGGCGTAAAGGAGAAAAACTGTTTTTT
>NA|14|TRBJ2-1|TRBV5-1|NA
CASKTRAGHNEQFF
TGCGCCAGCAAGACCCGCGCCGGCCACAATGAGCAGTTCTTC
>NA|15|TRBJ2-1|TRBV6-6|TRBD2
CASSRTSGSINEQFF
TGTGCCAGCAGTCGGACTAGCGGGAGTATCAATGAGCAGTTCTTC
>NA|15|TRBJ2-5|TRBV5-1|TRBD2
CASRTGGDPRETQYF
TGCGCCAGCAGAACTGGGGGGGACCCGCGGGAGACCCAGTACTTC
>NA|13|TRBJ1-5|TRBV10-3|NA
CAMAQSDNQPQHF
TGTGCCATGGCCCAGTCCGACAATCAGCCCCAGCATTTT
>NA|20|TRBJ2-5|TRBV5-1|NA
CASSLDPGSWTGGVKQTQYF
TGCGCCAGCAGCTTGGACCCCGGAAGTTGGACTGGCGGGGTAAAACAGACCCAGTACTTC
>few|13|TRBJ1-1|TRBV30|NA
CAWSVKPYTEAFF
TGTGCCTGGAGTGTAAAGCCGTACACTGAAGCTTTCTTT
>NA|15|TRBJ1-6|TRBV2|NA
CASNLGPGSNSPLHF
TGTGCCAGCAATTTGGGGCCAGGGAGTAATTCACCCCTCCACTTT
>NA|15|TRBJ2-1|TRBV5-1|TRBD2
CASSLSGRDYNEQFF
TGCGCCAGCAGCTTGAGCGGGAGGGATTACAATGAGCAGTTCTTC
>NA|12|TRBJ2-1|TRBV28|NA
CASSPDSDEQFF
TGTGCCAGCAGCCCGGACTCCGACGAGCAGTTCTTC
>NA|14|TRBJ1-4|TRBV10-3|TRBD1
CAIRAGTGNEKLFF
TGTGCCATCAGAGCCGGGACAGGGAATGAAAAACTGTTTTTT
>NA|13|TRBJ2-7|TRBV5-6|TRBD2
CASSLGLAHEQYF
TGTGCCAGCAGCCTGGGACTAGCCCACGAGCAGTACTTC
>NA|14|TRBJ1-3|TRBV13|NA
CASSFRGAGNTIYF
TGTGCCAGCAGTTTTCGGGGGGCTGGAAACACCATATATTTT
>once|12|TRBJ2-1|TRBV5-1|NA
CASSRTNNEQFF
TGCGCCAGCAGTCGGACGAACAATGAGCAGTTCTTC
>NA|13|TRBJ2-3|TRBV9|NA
CASSVQITDTQYF
TGTGCCAGCAGCGTACAAATAACAGATACGCAGTATTTT
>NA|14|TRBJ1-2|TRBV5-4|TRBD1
CASSAGQTSYGYTF
TGTGCCAGCAGCGCGGGACAGACCTCCTATGGCTACACCTTC
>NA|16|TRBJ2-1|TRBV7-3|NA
CASSLERGGPYNEQFF
TGTGCCAGCAGCTTAGAAAGGGGGGGCCCCTACAATGAGCAGTTCTTC
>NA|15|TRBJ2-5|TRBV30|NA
CAWTTRGNPQETQYF
TGTGCCTGGACTACCCGGGGGAATCCGCAAGAGACCCAGTACTTC
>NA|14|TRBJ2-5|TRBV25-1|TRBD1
CASSFRGLKETQYF
TGTGCCAGCTCCTTCAGGGGGCTGAAGGAGACCCAGTACTTC
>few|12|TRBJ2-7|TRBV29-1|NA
CSARDTPYEQYF
TGCAGCGCCCGGGACACCCCCTACGAGCAGTACTTC
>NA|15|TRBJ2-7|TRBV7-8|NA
CASSPTAPIREEQYF
TGTGCCAGCAGCCCGACGGCGCCGATCCGGGAGGAGCAGTACTTC